This T cell receptor (beta chain) derives from a study of CD8 T cells in Susac syndrome. TCR beta sequencing covered blood CD8+ and CD4+ T cells. A quantity of about 0.5 to 1 ug RNA underwent reverse transcription using random hexamers. TCRdb recomputed calls from the immunoSEQ multiplex PCR reads with MiXCR, one row per CDR3 protein. The sample includes approximately 170,000 distinct CDR3 sequences, approximately 93% of them seen just once. Germline V gene data show CDR1 as DFQATT and CDR2 as SNEGSKA (reference sequence). The CDR3 loop spans 11 amino acids. The receptor was isolated from a human donor with multiple sclerosis. The genes are TRBV20-1 and TRBJ1-4; tentatively, D is TRBD1 (6 bases). The sequencing sample was made of CD4+ T cells from PBMCs. The CDR3 is CRGGTNEKLFF. The CDR3 DNA sequence: TGCCGGGGGGGCACTAATGAAAAACTGTTTTTT.